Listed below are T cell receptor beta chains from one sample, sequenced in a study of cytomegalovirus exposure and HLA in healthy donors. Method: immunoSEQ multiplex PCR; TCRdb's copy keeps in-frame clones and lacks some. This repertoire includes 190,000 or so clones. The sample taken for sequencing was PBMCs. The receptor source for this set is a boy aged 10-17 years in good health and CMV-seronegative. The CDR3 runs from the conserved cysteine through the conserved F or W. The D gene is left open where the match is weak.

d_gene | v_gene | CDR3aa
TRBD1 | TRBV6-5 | CASRGLPGQPEKLFF
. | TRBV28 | CASSSPGGRSYNEQFF
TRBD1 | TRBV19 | CASRLSQGENIQYF
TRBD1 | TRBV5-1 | CASSPTGTGGFNYGYTF
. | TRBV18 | CASSPNLEETQYF
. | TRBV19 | CASHGPPGYEQYF
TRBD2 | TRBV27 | CASRRGVNTGELFF
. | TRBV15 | CATSRDGVPLETQYF
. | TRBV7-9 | CASSPQDYGYTF
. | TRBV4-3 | CASSQVVGAIDEQYF
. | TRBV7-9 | CASSSRGGNYGYTF
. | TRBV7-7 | CASSLAHSNEQFF
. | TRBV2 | CASSERHSYGYTF
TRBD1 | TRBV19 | CASSIFEISDRAYTEAFF
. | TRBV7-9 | CASSLGGAGWIEKLFF
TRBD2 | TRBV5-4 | CASSAGPSGGAAQYF
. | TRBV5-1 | CASSLVAGISTDTQYF
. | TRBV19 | CASSLSDIYYGYTF
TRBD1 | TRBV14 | CASSHLGTGDF
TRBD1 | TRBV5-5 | CASSLETGDRKLFF
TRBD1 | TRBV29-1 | CSAPSRDRVFHEQFF
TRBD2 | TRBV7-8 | CASSLGASGGSYNEQFF
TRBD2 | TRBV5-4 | CASSMREGLGEQYF
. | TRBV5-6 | CASSPWGGSSYNEQFF
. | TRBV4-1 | CASSQETGTILYGYTF
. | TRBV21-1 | CARGGPADVMRQYF
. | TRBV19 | CASSMTEYNEQFF